This passage covers 10 T cell receptor beta chains from one sample sequenced in a study of blood T cell repertoires in COVID-19 (dated by TCRdb to the early 2020s). Library preparation employed the immunoSEQ multiplex PCR assay. TCRdb stores this immuneACCESS table with in-frame sequences only. Part of the clones is absent; in the studies checked, under half of the shortfall reflects unresolved V genes, and no reason is known for the rest. This sample lists tens of thousands of clones; around 80% were detected once. The ten largest make up 25% to 30% of the sample. Sequencing input: peripheral blood. The receptor source for this set is a woman older than 75 with acute or convalescent COVID-19.

Note on this clone: The junction shows a germline mismatch at one end, possibly a read error. J is TRBJ2-5 and V is TRBV7-7; 11 bases agree with TRBD2. Germline assignment: CDR1 SSHAT and CDR2 FNYEAQ (reference sequence). The CDR3 runs 16 residues. The DNA of the CDR3 is TGTGCTAGCAGCTCCGCACTAGCGGGAGTTGGAGAGACCCAGTACTTC. This translates into CASSSALAGVGETQYF.

The gene calls are TRBV15 and TRBJ1-2; D ambiguous. The V gene lost 0 bases and the J gene lost 2 bases, with 13 bases spanning the gap. Germline values: CDR1 LNHNV, CDR2 YYDKDF (reference sequence). The CDR3 is made up of 16 amino acids. The CDR3 loop reads CATSRDQGKLNYGYTF. The CDR3 DNA reads as TGTGCCACCAGCAGAGATCAAGGCAAACTAAACTATGGCTACACCTTC.

The sample holds a few counts of this clone. The CDR3 is CASSTRDSSYTEAFF. CDR3 in DNA: TGTGCCAGCAGCACACGGGACAGTTCTTACACTGAAGCTTTCTTT. The chain recombines TRBV7-2 with TRBJ1-1; 7 bases align to TRBD1. The CDR3 contains 15 residues. Germline V gives CDR1 SGHTA, CDR2 FQGNSA. The ends lost 5 bases at V and 3 bases at J; junction bases unmatched: 9.

This clone has just a few counts. This sequence joins TRBV19 and TRBJ1-1; D remains ambiguous. Germline CDR1 is LNHDA and CDR2 is SQIVND (reference sequence). Trimming cost V 4 bases and J 0 bases, with 6 bases left between them. This CDR3 has 13 residues. The CDR3 here is CASSTYLNTEAFF. The DNA for the CDR3 is TGTGCCAGTAGTACTTACTTGAACACTGAAGCTTTCTTT.

Only one count was recorded for this clone. This rearrangement joins TRBV7-6 to TRBJ2-3; D is unclear. The CDR3 is 15 amino acids. Germline assignment: CDR1 SGHVS and CDR2 FNYEAQ. V dropped 5 bases and J dropped 1 base, with 13 bases sitting between them. The CDR3 loop reads CASSPAAVGTDTQYF. The CDR3 nucleotides are TGTGCCAGCAGCCCGGCGGCCGTTGGCACAGATACGCAGTATTTT.

The chain recombines TRBV5-1 with TRBJ2-3; D is perhaps TRBD1 (5 bases). The CDR3 has 14 residues. V shed 2 bases and J shed 4 bases, with 11 bases lying between them. Germline V gene sequence: CDR1 SGHRS, CDR2 YFSETQ. CDR3: CASSLGIGADTQYF. Written as DNA, the CDR3 is TGCGCCAGCAGCTTAGGAATAGGGGCAGATACGCAGTATTTT.

This rearrangement joins TRBV6-5 to TRBJ2-5, with 8 bases fitting TRBD1. The CDR3 sequence is 15 residues long. Germline V lookup: CDR1 MNHEY, CDR2 SVGAGI. V dropped 10 bases and J dropped 1; count of bases not matched to a gene: 11. This CDR3 reads CATTTGAMSQETQYF. The CDR3 DNA reads TGTGCCACCACGACAGGGGCGATGTCCCAAGAGACCCAGTACTTC.

The V and J genes are TRBV3-1 (or the pseudogene TRBV3-2) and TRBJ1-5; D is possibly TRBD1 (5 bases). Germline V gene sequence: CDR1 LGHDT, CDR2 YNNKEL (reference sequence). The CDR3 runs 14 residues. Deletions cut 2 bases from V and 7 bases from J, with 12 bases between. The CDR3 nucleotides read TGTGCCAGCAGCCAATTAGGGGTCTTGCAGCCCCAGCATTTT. Its protein is CASSQLGVLQPQHF.

This clone was detected many times. This sequence joins TRBV11-2 and TRBJ1-6; TRBD1 matches at 8 bases. This CDR3 has 14 amino acids. J gave up 10 bases and V 5 bases, and 7 bases lay outside the gene matches. The germline gives CDR1 SGHAT, CDR2 FQNNGV. The CDR3 sequence: CASSPGTGKSPLHF. Here the CDR3 DNA reads TGTGCCAGCAGCCCCGGGACAGGCAAATCACCCCTCCACTTT.

The rearrangement joins TRBV5-1 to TRBJ1-3; D may be TRBD1 (5 bases). Germline CDR1 SGHRS, CDR2 YFSETQ. With 1 base removed from V and 2 bases from J, the gap between germline ends came to 13 bases. The CDR3 consists of 16 residues. CDR3 sequence: CASSLIPGRAGNTIYF. CDR3 nucleotides: TGCGCCAGCAGCTTGATTCCGGGCAGGGCTGGAAACACCATATATTTT.